This TCR beta chain was sequenced for a study of Graves' ophthalmopathy and Graves' hyperthyroidism (dated by TCRdb to 2016 to 2019). Regarding the complete study: Peripheral blood was collected at initial diagnosis, before any treatment. The study used signatures of the TCR beta repertoire to tell Graves' ophthalmopathy apart from Graves' hyperthyroidism and to predict which patients would progress to ophthalmopathy. In total, 135 blood samples were TCR-sequenced: 43 ophthalmopathy, roughly 80 hyperthyroidism and approximately 17 hyperthyroidism-to-ophthalmopathy patients. To explore V-J signatures that distinguish ophthalmopathy from hyperthyroidism, a discovery set of under 110 patients was enrolled, made up of approximately 45 with ophthalmopathy and 55 to 65 with stable hyperthyroidism. For independent validation, a separate cohort was made up of 18 to 20 hyperthyroidism patients plus 17 patients who later progressed from hyperthyroidism to ophthalmopathy. In roughly six hyperthyroidism patients, T-cell repertoires of thyroid tissue and blood were compared. Following sample collection, hyperthyroidism patients were given methimazole at a starting dose of 30 mg daily, and ophthalmopathy patients were given high-dose intravenous methylprednisolone. The research as a whole found: Sample size was not predetermined statistically, and investigators were not blinded to group allocation. Most expanded thyroid clonotypes with a frequency above 0.001 also appeared in blood, which suggests that blood repertoires may reflect the immune response in the thyroid. The 13-signature model separated ophthalmopathy from stable hyperthyroidism with 85% to 90% sensitivity and 81.08% specificity in cross-validation, and 80%/75% in the test set. In validation, the model predicted ophthalmopathy progression with about 71% sensitivity and 72% to 80% specificity; more than ten predicted patients were CT-confirmed with GO in a median of roughly 6.8 months.

V and J are truncated by 0 bases and 1 base respectively, leaving an intervening sequence of 13 bases. The CDR3 starts with the cysteine, ends with the phenylalanine, and has 17 residues. Just the 51-base CDR3 DNA is kept, in frame starting at base 1. CDR1 LNHNV and CDR2 YYDKDF are derived from the germline V gene (reference sequence). For repertoire sequencing, the TCR beta CDR3 regions were amplified from RNA transcripts. A first-round RT-PCR used HTBI primers with the Qiagen OneStep RT-PCR kit, followed by a second-round multiplex PCR, size selection and purification. Sequencing of the libraries was carried out on an Illumina HiSeq2000 in paired-end mode with 100 bp reads. Processing in the source paper ran as follows. SOAPnuke was used to process the reads, removing any read that contained adapters or uncalled bases, had a mean Phred below 15, or lacked an exact match to the constant primer or identifier. COPE v1.2.5 was used to merge high-quality paired reads. Each unique nucleotide sequence was defined as a clonotype, and clonotypes were aligned to IMGT TRB V, D and J references with MiTCR v1.1. The analysis was limited to V-J combinations with a frequency above 0.0001, which together covered 98% to 99.2% of repertoires. For each V-J combination, a TCR clonal expansion and chaos score was defined as F50 clonal expansion divided by the chaos observed in the TCRdist matrix. Features were reduced by Welch's t-statistics and random forest to approximately 12 V-J combinations, which fed a naive Bayes classifier. The Morisita-Horn index was used to measure how similar the thyroid and blood repertoires were. The raw public data were reprocessed by TCRdb itself: fastp quality trimming at Q25, MiXCR clonotype calling, in-frame beta chains only. For every CDR3 protein sequence, its rows merge into one entry that carries the most common genes and DNA. The V and J calls reflect TCRdb's pipeline rather than the authors' work. The sample yields hundreds of thousands of distinct CDR3 sequences; less than 55% were counted once. The top ten hold about 45% of the sample.

In regard to this clonotype: Which antigen it targets is not known. Within one base of it there is no much larger clone, and no base qualities were kept.

Patients with ophthalmopathy had moderately to severely active disease, with a Clinical Activity Score of 3 or more, a NOSPECS grade of 4 or more, and a disease duration of less than 3 months. Patients were excluded if they had other autoimmune diseases, uncontrolled infections, pregnancy or lactation. Clinical symptoms, serum thyroxine, TRAb, thyroid ultrasound and orbital computed tomography were used for diagnosis. Ficoll-Paque density gradient centrifugation was used to isolate PBMCs from around 10 ml of fresh peripheral blood. Total RNA was extracted using Trizol reagent, and RNA quality was checked on an Agilent 2100 Bioanalyzer.

Source material: peripheral blood. The V and J genes are TRBV15 and TRBJ1-5; the D segment could be TRBD1, given 5 matching bases. This receptor was identified in an adult man with Graves' ophthalmopathy. This receptor has the CDR3 CATSRDKFRGSNQPQHF. In nucleotides, the sequence is TGTGCCACCAGCAGAGATAAATTCCGGGGGAGCAATCAGCCCCAGCATTTT.